This TCR beta chain was recovered during a study of blood T cell repertoires in COVID-19. Across the whole study: Both acute and convalescent COVID-19 samples were obtained from the United States, Italy and Spain. From T cells, B-cell-depleted T cells, or PBMCs came the material, which was cDNA or gDNA.

In the authors' workflow: Counts of nucleated cells, estimated from reference gene primer amplification, were obtained. Only in-frame clones appear in the TCRdb table, and some are missing; sequencing was by immunoSEQ multiplex PCR. The DNA was the basis for D and trimming; V, J and clone size are from that table. The sample lists roughly 190,000 clones, roughly 80% occurring once. It was during active infection that Seattle patients were enrolled and then longitudinally followed. The source is an older woman with COVID-19, enrolled during active disease. Sequencing was carried out using peripheral blood.

CDR3 nucleotides: TGCAGCGTTGACCCAGGGGGAGAGACCCAGTACTTC. Protein product: CSVDPGGETQYF. The chain recombines TRBV29-1 with TRBJ2-5; 7 bases map to TRBD1. Germline loops: CDR1 SQVTM, CDR2 ANQGSEA. The CDR3 spans 12 residues. V shed 3 bases, J shed 4 bases, and the junction held 2 bases outside the gene matches.